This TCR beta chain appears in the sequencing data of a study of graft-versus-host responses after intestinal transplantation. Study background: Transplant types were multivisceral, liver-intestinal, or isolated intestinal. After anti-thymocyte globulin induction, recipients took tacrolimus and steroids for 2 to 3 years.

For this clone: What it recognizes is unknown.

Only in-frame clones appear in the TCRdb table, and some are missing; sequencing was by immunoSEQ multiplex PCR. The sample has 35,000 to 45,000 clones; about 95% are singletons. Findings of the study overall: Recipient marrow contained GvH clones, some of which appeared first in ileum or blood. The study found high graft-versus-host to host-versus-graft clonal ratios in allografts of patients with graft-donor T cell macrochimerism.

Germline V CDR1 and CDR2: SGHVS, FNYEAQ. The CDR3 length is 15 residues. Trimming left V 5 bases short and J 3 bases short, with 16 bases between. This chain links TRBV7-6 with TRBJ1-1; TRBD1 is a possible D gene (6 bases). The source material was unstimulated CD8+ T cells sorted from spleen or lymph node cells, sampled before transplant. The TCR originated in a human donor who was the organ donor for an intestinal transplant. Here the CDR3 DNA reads TGTGCCAGCAGCCCAGATAGGGGGATATACACTGAAGCTTTCTTT. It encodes CASSPDRGIYTEAFF.